This T cell receptor beta chain was sequenced in a study of blood T cell repertoires in COVID-19. Germline CDR1 and CDR2: LNHDA and SQIVND (reference sequence). Trimming removed 8 bases from V and 4 bases from J; junction bases left unmatched: 8. This CDR3 is built from 15 residues. Under the authors' procedure: Estimation of nucleated cell counts was performed using reference gene primer amplification. TCRdb's table, derived via immunoSEQ multiplex PCR, lists solely in-frame clones and lacks some. Clone size and V and J calls were adopted from that table, with D and trimming inferred from the DNA. Of 150,000 to 200,000 clones listed, roughly 87% were seen once; the top ten hold 6.5% to 8.5%.

The sample consisted of peripheral blood. The rearrangement uses TRBV19 and TRBJ1-6; TRBD1 aligns across 7 bases. The clonotype originates from a woman aged 70-85 years with COVID-19, enrolled during active disease. The CDR3: CASLPGDRYNSPLHF. The DNA of the CDR3 is TGTGCCAGTCTGCCCGGGGACAGATATAATTCACCCCTCCACTTT. The full variable domain, rest sourced from reference TRBV19 and TRBJ1-6, is DGGITQSPKYLFRKEGQNVTLSCEQNLNHDAMYWYRQDPGQGLRLIYYSQIVNDFQKGDIAEGYSVSREKKESFPLTVTSAQKNPTAFYLCASLPGDRYNSPLHFGNGTRLTVT.